This T cell receptor beta chain was recovered during a study of blood T cell repertoires in COVID-19. Across the study: Acute and convalescent COVID-19 samples came from the United States, Italy and Spain. The cDNA or gDNA used as material had been derived from T cells, B-cell-depleted T cells, or PBMCs.

The data were produced by immunoSEQ multiplex PCR, yet TCRdb's version contains in-frame clones alone and is incomplete. This table holds about 160,000 clones, 83% found once. Trimming shortened V by 0 bases and J by 2 bases, and 6 bases separated the two germline ends. Germline values: CDR1 MRHNA, CDR2 SNTAGT. The CDR3 spans 14 residues. Sequenced input: PBMCs or T cells enriched from blood (not recorded which). This clonotype originated in a woman aged 45-59 years who had recovered from COVID-19. This chain uses TRBV6-4 with TRBJ2-3; a possible D gene is TRBD2 (6 bases). CDR3: CASSDSLATDTQYF. The CDR3 nucleotides are TGTGCCAGCAGTGACTCACTAGCCACAGATACGCAGTATTTT.